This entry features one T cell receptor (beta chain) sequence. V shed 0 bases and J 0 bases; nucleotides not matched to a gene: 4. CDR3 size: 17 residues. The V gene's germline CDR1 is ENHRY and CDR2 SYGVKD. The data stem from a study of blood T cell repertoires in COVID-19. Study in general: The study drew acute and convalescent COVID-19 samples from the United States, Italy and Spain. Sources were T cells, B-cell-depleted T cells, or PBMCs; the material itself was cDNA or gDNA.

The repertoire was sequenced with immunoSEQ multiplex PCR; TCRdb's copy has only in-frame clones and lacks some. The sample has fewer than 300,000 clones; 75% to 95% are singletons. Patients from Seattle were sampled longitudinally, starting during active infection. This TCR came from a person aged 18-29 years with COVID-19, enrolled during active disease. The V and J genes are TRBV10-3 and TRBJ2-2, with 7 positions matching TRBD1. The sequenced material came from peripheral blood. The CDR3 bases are TGTGCCATCAGTGAGTCAGTCGGGACAGCGAACACCGGGGAGCTGTTTTTT. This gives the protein CAISESVGTANTGELFF.